This T cell receptor (beta chain) was sequenced in a study of shared clonotypes between healthy human individuals. From germline, CDR1 is MNHEY and CDR2 SVGAGI. With 0 bases removed from V and 2 bases from J, the gap between germline ends came to 7 bases. The CDR3 runs 14 residues. Positive CCR7 selection of CD45RO-negative cells yielded the naive CD8 cells, and terminally differentiated effector memory CD45RA+ cells were excluded. Study-wide findings and caveats: All-four-donor shared clonotypes had higher generation probabilities than non-shared clonotypes did.

It was across several immunoSEQ plates that each subset's genomic DNA was evenly split. Repertoires were generated with immunoSEQ multiplex PCR, while TCRdb's copy carries only in-frame clones and drops some. The sample includes approximately 1.9 million clones, 80% to 95% seen only once; the top ten take about 1.7%. In regard to this clone: Its target is unknown.

The source of this sequence is a man aged 18 to 30 in good health. Some clones in this sample may be carry-over from other donors' samples. Sequences were obtained from naive CD8+ T cells from PBMCs. The chain uses TRBV6-5 and TRBJ1-2; D gene unclear. CDR3 sequence (DNA): TGTGCCAGCAGTTACTCCCCACCAAACTATGGCTACACCTTC. Encoded protein: CASSYSPPNYGYTF.